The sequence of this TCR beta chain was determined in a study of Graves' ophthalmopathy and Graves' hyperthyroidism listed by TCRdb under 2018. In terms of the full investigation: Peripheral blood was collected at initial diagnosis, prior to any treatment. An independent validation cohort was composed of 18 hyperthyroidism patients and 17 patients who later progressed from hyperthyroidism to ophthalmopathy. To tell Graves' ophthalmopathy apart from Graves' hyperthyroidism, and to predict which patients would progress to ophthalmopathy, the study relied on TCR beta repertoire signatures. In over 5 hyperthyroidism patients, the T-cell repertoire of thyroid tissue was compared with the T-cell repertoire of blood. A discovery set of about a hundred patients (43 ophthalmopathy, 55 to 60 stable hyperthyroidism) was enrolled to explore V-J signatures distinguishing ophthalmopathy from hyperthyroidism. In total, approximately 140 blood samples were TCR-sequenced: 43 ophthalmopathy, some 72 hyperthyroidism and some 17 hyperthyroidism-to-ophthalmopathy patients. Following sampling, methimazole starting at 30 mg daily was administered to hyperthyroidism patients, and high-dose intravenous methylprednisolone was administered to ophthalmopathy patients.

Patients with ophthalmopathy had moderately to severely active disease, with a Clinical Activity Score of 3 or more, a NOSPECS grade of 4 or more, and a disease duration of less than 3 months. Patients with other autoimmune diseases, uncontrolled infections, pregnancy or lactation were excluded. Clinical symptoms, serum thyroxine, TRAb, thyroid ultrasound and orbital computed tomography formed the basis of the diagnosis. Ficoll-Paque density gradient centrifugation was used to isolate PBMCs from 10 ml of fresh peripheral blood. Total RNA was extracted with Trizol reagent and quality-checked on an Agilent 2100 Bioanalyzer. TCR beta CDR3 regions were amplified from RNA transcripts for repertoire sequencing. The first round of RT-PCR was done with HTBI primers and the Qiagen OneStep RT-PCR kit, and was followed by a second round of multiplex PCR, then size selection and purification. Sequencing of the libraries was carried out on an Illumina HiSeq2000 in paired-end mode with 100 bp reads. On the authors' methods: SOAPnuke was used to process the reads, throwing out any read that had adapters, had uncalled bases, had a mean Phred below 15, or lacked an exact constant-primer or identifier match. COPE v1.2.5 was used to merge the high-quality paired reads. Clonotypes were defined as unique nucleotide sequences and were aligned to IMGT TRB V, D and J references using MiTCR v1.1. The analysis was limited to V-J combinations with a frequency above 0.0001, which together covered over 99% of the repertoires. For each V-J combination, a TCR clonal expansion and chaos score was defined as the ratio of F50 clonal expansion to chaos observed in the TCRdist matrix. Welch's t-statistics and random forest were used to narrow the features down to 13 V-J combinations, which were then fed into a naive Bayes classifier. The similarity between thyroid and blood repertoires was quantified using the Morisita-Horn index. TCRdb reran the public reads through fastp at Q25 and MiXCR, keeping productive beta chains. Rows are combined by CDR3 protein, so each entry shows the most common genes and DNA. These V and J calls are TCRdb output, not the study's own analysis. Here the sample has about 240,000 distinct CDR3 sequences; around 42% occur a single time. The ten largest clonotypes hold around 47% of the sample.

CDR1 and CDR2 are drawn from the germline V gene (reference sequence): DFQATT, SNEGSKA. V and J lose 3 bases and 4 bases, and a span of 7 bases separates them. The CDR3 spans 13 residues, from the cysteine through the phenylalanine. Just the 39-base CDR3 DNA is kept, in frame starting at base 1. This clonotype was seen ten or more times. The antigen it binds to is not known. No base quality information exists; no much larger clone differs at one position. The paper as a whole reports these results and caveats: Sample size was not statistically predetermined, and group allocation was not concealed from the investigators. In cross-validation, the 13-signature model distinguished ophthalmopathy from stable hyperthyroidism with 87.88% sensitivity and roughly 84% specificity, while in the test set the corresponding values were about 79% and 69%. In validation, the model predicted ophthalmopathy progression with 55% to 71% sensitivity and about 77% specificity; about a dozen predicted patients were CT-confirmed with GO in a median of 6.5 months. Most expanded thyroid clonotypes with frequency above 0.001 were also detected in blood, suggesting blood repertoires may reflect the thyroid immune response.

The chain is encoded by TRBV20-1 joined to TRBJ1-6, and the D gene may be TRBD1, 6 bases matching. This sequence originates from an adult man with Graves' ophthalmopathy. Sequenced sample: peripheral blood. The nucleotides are TGCAGTGCTAGGGGACAATATAATTCACCCCTCCACTTT. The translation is CSARGQYNSPLHF.